Below, 8 T cell receptor beta chains from the same sample are listed, as sequenced in a study of glioma-infiltrating T cells after dendritic cell vaccination. Assay: immunoSEQ multiplex PCR; the TCRdb copy retains only in-frame clones and omits some. The sample includes over 55,000 clones, 81% of them seen just once. The source material was blood, sampled before dendritic cell vaccination. The source of these receptors is a human donor with glioblastoma.

The CDR3 loop is CASSSDRGTDTQYF. CDR3 DNA: TGCGCCAGCAGCTCCGACAGAGGCACAGATACGCAGTATTTT. This chain joins TRBV5-1 and TRBJ2-3; possible D gene TRBD1, 5 bases. There are 14 residues in the CDR3. CDR1 is SGHRS and CDR2 is YFSETQ in the germline V gene. Trimming stripped 3 bases from V and 1 base from J, with 9 bases between.

The chain recombines TRBV19 with TRBJ2-3, with a possible D match to TRBD2 (6 bases). The V gene's germline CDR1 is LNHDA and CDR2 SQIVND (reference sequence). The V gene lost 6 bases and the J gene lost 5 bases, with 15 bases spanning the gap. The CDR3 length is 14 residues. As DNA, the CDR3 is TGTGCCAGTAGCCTGCGGGGTGGTAAAGATACGCAGTATTTT. Translation: CASSLRGGKDTQYF.

The chain is built from TRBV4-1 and TRBJ1-1; D uncertain. The CDR3 is made up of 14 amino acids. Germline assignment: CDR1 MGHRA and CDR2 YSYEKL. The V and J ends lost 0 bases and 8 bases respectively, with 13 bases between them. CDR3 amino acids: CASSQDQLGREAFF. The CDR3 coding sequence is TGCGCCAGCAGCCAAGATCAATTGGGGAGAGAAGCTTTCTTT.

The chain uses TRBV7-9 and TRBJ2-1; 12 nucleotides match TRBD1. Germline values: CDR1 SEHNR, CDR2 FQNEAQ (reference sequence). Trimming took 5 bases from V and 7 from J; bases not matched to a gene: 9. This CDR3 is built from 16 residues. CDR3 region: CASSQRGQGAGNEQFF. The CDR3 DNA sequence: TGTGCCAGCAGCCAACGGGGACAGGGGGCGGGGAATGAGCAGTTCTTC.

CDR3 protein: CASSLALQGQQEQYF. DNA for the CDR3: TGTGCCAGCAGCTTAGCACTACAGGGTCAGCAAGAGCAGTACTTC. The chain uses TRBV11-2 and TRBJ2-7; perhaps TRBD1 as D (6 bases). Germline V CDR1 and CDR2: SGHAT, FQNNGV. This CDR3 contains 15 residues. Between the trimmed V and J ends, which lost 1 base and 7 bases, there was a span of 17 bases.

The rearrangement links TRBV30 to TRBJ1-1; no firm D call. The germline V gene has CDR1 GTSNPN and CDR2 SVGIG (reference sequence). This CDR3 has 15 residues. Trimming stripped 0 bases from V and 4 bases from J, with 15 bases between. CDR3 bases: TGTGCCTGGAGTGTTCGGCCGGGGTACACCACTGAAGCTTTCTTT. As protein: CAWSVRPGYTTEAFF. The full variable domain, its missing parts supplied by reference TRBV30 and TRBJ1-1, is SQTIHQWPATLVQPVGSPLSLECTVEGTSNPNLYWYRQAAGRGLQLLFYSVGIGQISSEVPQNLSASRPQDRQFILSSKKLLLSDSGFYLCAWSVRPGYTTEAFFGQGTRLTVV.

This clone was seen just once. The rearrangement joins TRBV9 to TRBJ2-6, with 7 bases aligning to TRBD2. Trimming took 0 bases from V and 0 from J; bases not matched to a gene: 6. The CDR3 contains 18 residues. The germline gives CDR1 SGDLS, CDR2 YYNGEE. The CDR3 DNA is TGTGCCAGCAGCGTAGGGGGGGGTCATCTCTCTGGGGCCAACGTCCTGACTTTC. Translated, it gives CASSVGGGHLSGANVLTF.

V gene TRBV11-1 combines with J gene TRBJ1-2, with TRBD1 identical over 8 bases. The trim removed 5 bases at V and 6 bases at J, leaving 5 bases unmatched. Germline V gene sequence: CDR1 SGHAT, CDR2 FQDESV (reference sequence). CDR3 length equals 13 residues. The CDR3 reads CASSPDRGNGYTF. The CDR3 region has the DNA TGTGCCAGCAGCCCCGACAGGGGAAATGGCTACACCTTC. Based on the CDR3 plus reference TRBV11-1 and TRBJ1-2, the full variable domain is EAEVAQSPRYKITEKSQAVAFWCDPISGHATLYWYRQILGQGPELLVQFQDESVVDDSQLPKDRFSAERLKGVDSTLKIQPAELGDSAMYLCASSPDRGNGYTFGSGTRLTVV.